A single sample gave rise to the 27 T cell receptor beta chains below, sequenced in a study of T cell clonality in common variable immunodeficiency. The method was immunoSEQ multiplex PCR; TCRdb's version includes in-frame clones alone and lacks a portion of them. The repertoire consists of about 52,000 clones, none detected only once. Sequencing input: peripheral blood mononuclear cells. The receptors come from a person aged 18 to 75 in good health.

Notes on this clone: The CDR3 end is not reached by the read, which stops 3 residues before it; the germline J gene fills it in. V usage is TRBV7-3 and J usage is TRBJ2-3, with TRBD2 matching over 10 bases. Germline CDR1 and CDR2: SGHTA and FQGTGA. The CDR3 runs 14 residues. The CDR3 spells CASSPGLAEETQYF. The CDR3 bases that were read are TGTGCCAGCAGCCCCGGACTAGCGGAGGAGACG.

This clone came up a few times. One junction end disagrees with the germline gene, perhaps due to a read error. The read ends 3 residues early relative to the CDR3; the germline J gene fills the gap. The chain links TRBV7-7 to TRBJ2-5; 10 nucleotides align to TRBD1. The CDR3 covers 15 residues. Germline-derived CDR1 and CDR2 are SSHAT and FNYEAQ (reference sequence). CDR3 sequence: CASSLGTGVLETQYF. Incomplete CDR3 DNA: TGTGCTAGCAGCTTAGGGACAGGGGTGTTGGAGACC.

There are many counts of this clone. Read sequence stops 3 residues before the CDR3 end, and the germline J gene provides the missing end. The rearrangement joins TRBV5-6 to TRBJ2-1; the match to TRBD2 covers 9 bases. V lost 0 bases, J lost 4 bases, and 2 bases stayed unmatched. Germline CDR1 SGHDT, CDR2 YYEEEE. This CDR3 spans 15 amino acids. CDR3 DNA (partial): TGTGCCAGCAGCTTGGCCAGCGGGGGGTACAATGAG. Translation gives CASSLASGGYNE. The whole CDR3 region reads CASSLASGGYNEQFF.

This clone was counted at least ten times. The CDR3 extends 3 residues past the end of the read, so its final part is completed from the germline J gene. V and J are TRBV30 and TRBJ1-4; 7 nucleotides line up with TRBD1. Trimming removed 3 bases from V and 3 bases from J; junction bases left unmatched: 13. Germline V gene lookup returns CDR1 GTSNPN and CDR2 SVGIG (reference sequence). This CDR3 is 17 amino acids long. The part of the CDR3 DNA that was read is TGTGCCTGGAGACGGGGGGGGACAGTAAGTGCTAATGAAAAA. This sequence encodes CAWRRGGTVSANEK. The entire CDR3 sequence reads CAWRRGGTVSANEKLFF.

This clone came up a few times. The read halts 3 residues ahead of the CDR3 end, with the missing end drawn from the germline J gene. The chain carries TRBV6-2 or TRBV6-3 and TRBJ1-5, with a tentative D call TRBD1 (5 bases). Per the germline V gene, CDR1 is MNHEY and CDR2 is SVGEGT. The CDR3 length is 17 residues. Trimming removed 0 bases at V and 8 bases at J, with 20 bases between. CDR3 in amino acids: CASSYSPRAELSEPQHF. The DNA read from the CDR3 is TGTGCCAGCAGTTACTCCCCCAGGGCAGAGTTGTCGGAGCCC.

This clone occurred many times. The read falls 3 residues short of the CDR3 end, and the missing part is taken from the germline J gene. The chain has TRBV20-1 and TRBJ2-7; 12 nucleotides line up with TRBD2. From germline, CDR1 is DFQATT and CDR2 SNEGSKA (reference sequence). The V and J ends lost 3 bases and 1 base, in that order; junction bases with no gene match: 4. The CDR3 spans 15 residues. The sequenced part of the CDR3 DNA is TGCAGTGCTAGGCAACTAGCGGGAGGATCCTACGAG. Translated, it gives CSARQLAGGSYE. The whole CDR3 protein is CSARQLAGGSYEQYF.

This clone was counted at least ten times. The CDR3 end falls 3 residues outside the read, so it is completed with the germline J gene. The chain is built from TRBV5-1 and TRBJ2-1; 9 bases align to TRBD2. The CDR3 has 16 amino acids. Trimming removed 5 bases from V and 1 base from J; junction bases left unmatched: 7. Germline loops: CDR1 SGHRS, CDR2 YFSETQ. Partial CDR3 DNA: TGCGCCAGCAGGCGGGAGGGTTTGGGATCCTACAATGAG. Protein: CASRREGLGSYNE. The full CDR3 reads CASRREGLGSYNEQFF.

This clone has a count of ten or more. Read data end 3 residues before the CDR3 end; the end is taken from the germline J gene. This chain connects TRBV7-9 to TRBJ1-2, with D possibly matching TRBD1 (6 bases). The CDR3 spans 15 residues. V gave up 6 bases and J gave up 3 bases, with 17 bases separating them. The germline CDR1 and CDR2 sequences are SEHNR and FQNEAQ (reference sequence). The CDR3 bases that were read are TGTGCCAGCAGTTCCTACAGGGCAGGGTACTATGGC. Its protein product is CASSSYRAGYYG. The whole CDR3 protein reads CASSSYRAGYYGYTF.

This clone was detected ten times or more. The sequenced fragment ends 3 residues before the CDR3 boundary, so the rest is inferred from the germline J gene. This rearrangement joins TRBV6-2 or TRBV6-3 to TRBJ1-5, with D possibly TRBD1 on 5 matching bases. The V end lost 6 bases, the J end lost 0 bases, and 12 bases lay between the germline ends. This CDR3 has 15 residues. Per germline, CDR1 MNHEY and CDR2 SVGEGT. Here the CDR3 reads CASRATGVSNQPQHF. CDR3 DNA, as far as it was read: TGTGCCAGCAGGGCCACAGGAGTTAGCAATCAGCCC.

At least ten counts were recorded for this clone. The CDR3 end falls 3 residues outside the read, so it is completed with the germline J gene. The chain joins TRBV5-6 to TRBJ1-3; D call uncertain. CDR3 size: 13 residues. V was clipped by 2 bases and J by 1 base, with 4 bases between them. Germline V gene lookup returns CDR1 SGHDT and CDR2 YYEEEE. CDR3 sequence reads: CASSFSSGNTIYF. The CDR3 DNA, read in part, is TGTGCCAGCAGCTTCAGTTCTGGAAACACC.

This clone was seen ten or more times. The sequence runs out 3 residues before the end of the CDR3; the remainder is reconstructed from the germline J gene. This sequence joins TRBV7-3 and TRBJ2-3; perhaps TRBD2 as D (6 bases). CDR3 length equals 13 residues. The V gene's germline CDR1 is SGHTA and CDR2 FQGTGA. Here the CDR3 reads CASSLRPGLPQYF. The DNA read from the CDR3 is TGTGCCAGCAGCTTAAGACCGGGACTTCCG.

Points on this clone: The missing CDR3 end, 3 residues past where the read stops, is filled in from the germline J gene. This chain links TRBV7-9 with TRBJ1-2; D might be TRBD1 (5 bases). The CDR3 runs 15 residues. The germline gives CDR1 SEHNR, CDR2 FQNEAQ (reference sequence). The CDR3 here is CASSLLGGGVNDYTF. Incomplete CDR3 DNA: TGTGCCAGCAGCTTACTGGGCGGGGGTGTGAATGAC.

This clone showed up many times. The CDR3 end falls 3 residues outside the read, so it is completed with the germline J gene. The J gene is TRBJ2-1, the V gene TRBV20-1; 8 bases are a match to TRBD1. The V and J ends lost 5 bases and 6 bases, in that order; junction bases with no gene match: 9. Germline CDR1 and CDR2: DFQATT and SNEGSKA (reference sequence). This CDR3 has 14 residues. The CDR3 bases that were read are TGCAGTGCTCATCCCGGGACAGGCCTCAATGAG. Translating gives CSAHPGTGLNE. The whole CDR3 sequence reads CSAHPGTGLNEQFF.

This clone showed up many times. The read ends 3 residues shy of where the CDR3 ends; the end is completed using the germline J gene. The chain employs TRBV18 and TRBJ2-3; D unresolved. V was cut by 2 bases and J by 4 bases, with 4 bases left in between. Germline loops: CDR1 KGHSH, CDR2 LQKENI. The CDR3 runs 12 residues. Partial CDR3 DNA: TGTGCCAGCTCACCAGAGGCAGATACG. Translation gives CASSPEADT. The entire CDR3 sequence reads CASSPEADTQYF.

This clone was detected ten times or more. Read coverage stops 3 residues before the CDR3 terminus; the germline J gene supplies the remainder. The chain carries TRBV2 and TRBJ1-3; D may be TRBD1 (5 bases). There are 16 residues in the CDR3. The V end was cut by 2 bases, the J end by 0 bases, with 11 bases between. Germline-derived CDR1 and CDR2 are SNHLY and FYNNEI. The covered CDR3 bases are TGTGCCAGCAGTGAATGGGGGGGGAGCTCTGGAAACACC. This sequence encodes CASSEWGGSSGNT. The entire CDR3 reads CASSEWGGSSGNTIYF.

Many counts were recorded for this clone. The read comes to an end 3 residues before the CDR3 does, leaving the germline J gene to fill in the end. This chain connects TRBV29-1 to TRBJ1-1, with 8 bases that match TRBD1. Trimming took 5 bases from V and 3 from J; bases not matched to a gene: 5. The CDR3 is 13 amino acids. Germline V gene sequence: CDR1 SQVTM, CDR2 ANQGSEA. The CDR3 reads CSVSMTGDTEAFF. The DNA read from the CDR3 is TGCAGCGTTTCCATGACAGGGGACACTGAA. The full variable domain, in which reference TRBV29-1 and TRBJ1-1 provide the parts outside the CDR3, is SAVISQKPSRDICQRGTSLTIQCQVDSQVTMMFWYRQQPGQSLTLIATANQGSEATYESGFVIDKFPISRPNLTFSTLTVSNMSPEDSSIYLCSVSMTGDTEAFFGQGTRLTVV.

This clone was observed at least ten times. The CDR3 goes on 3 residues after the read ends, and that part is filled in from the germline J gene. The chain carries TRBV18 and TRBJ2-7, with 10 bases fitting TRBD1. This CDR3 has 14 residues. CDR1 is KGHSH and CDR2 is LQKENI in the germline V gene. V shed 6 bases, J shed 3 bases, and the junction held 5 bases outside the gene matches. The CDR3: CASSPGTGVYEQYF. The covered CDR3 bases are TGTGCCAGCTCTCCGGGGACAGGGGTCTACGAG.

This clone was counted only a few times. The CDR3 goes on 3 residues after the read ends, and that part is filled in from the germline J gene. The chain is built from TRBV19 and TRBJ2-3; the match to TRBD1 covers 9 bases. The CDR3 runs to 15 residues. Germline V CDR1 and CDR2: LNHDA, SQIVND (reference sequence). The CDR3 reads CASMEGTGRVQPQYF. The sequenced CDR3 bases are TGTGCCAGTATGGAGGGGACAGGGAGGGTTCAGCCG.

Worth noting for this clone: The read terminates 3 residues ahead of where the CDR3 ends, so the germline J gene completes it. This rearrangement joins TRBV11-2 to TRBJ2-5; 12 bases fit TRBD2. This CDR3 has 15 residues. The trim removed 4 bases at V and 5 bases at J, leaving 5 bases unmatched. Germline V gene lookup returns CDR1 SGHAT and CDR2 FQNNGV. CDR3 DNA, as far as it was read: TGTGCCAGCAGCTCTAGCGGGGGGGCCGGGGAGACC. It codes for CASSSSGGAGET. The CDR3 in full is CASSSSGGAGETQYF. The whole variable domain, filled in from reference TRBV11-2 and TRBJ2-5, reads EAGVAQSPRYKIIEKRQSVAFWCNPISGHATLYWYQQILGQGPKLLIQFQNNGVVDDSQLPKDRFSAERLKGVDSTLKIQPAKLEDSAVYLCASSSSGGAGETQYFGPGTRLLVL.

This clone was detected many times. The sequence runs out 3 residues before the end of the CDR3; the remainder is reconstructed from the germline J gene. The gene calls are TRBV20-1 and TRBJ1-2; 8 bases align to TRBD1. CDR1 DFQATT and CDR2 SNEGSKA come from the germline V gene (reference sequence). The CDR3 spans 13 residues. V dropped 3 bases and J dropped 7; count of bases not matched to a gene: 7. The CDR3 reads CSASHTGGGGYTF. Incomplete CDR3 DNA: TGCAGTGCTAGCCACACAGGGGGTGGTGGC.

As concerns this clone: The read stops 3 residues short of the end of the CDR3; the missing end is completed from the germline J gene. The V and J genes are TRBV7-3 and TRBJ2-4, with TRBD1 identical over 9 bases. The CDR3 is 15 residues long. CDR1 is SGHTA, CDR2 FQGTGA, per germline. The CDR3 DNA, read in part, is TGTGCCAGCAGCGTATCCCGGGACAGGGTTGCTGGT. As protein: CASSVSRDRVAG. The complete CDR3 reads CASSVSRDRVAGQYF.

This clone has a count of ten or more. With the read ending 3 residues before the CDR3 end, the germline J gene is used to fill in that end. V gene TRBV19 combines with J gene TRBJ2-7; TRBD2 agrees at 7 bases. The CDR3 runs to 13 residues. V gave up 5 bases and J gave up 2 bases; unmatched junction bases: 3. Germline loops: CDR1 LNHDA, CDR2 SQIVND (reference sequence). The CDR3 spells CASSWAGAYEQYF. The sequenced CDR3 bases are TGTGCCAGTAGTTGGGCGGGAGCCTACGAG.

This clone has at least ten counts. The read ends 3 residues before the CDR3 terminus; that terminus is restored from the germline J gene. The rearrangement links TRBV29-1 to TRBJ2-5; possible D gene TRBD1, 6 bases. V lost 7 bases and J lost 5, with 14 bases in between. Germline values: CDR1 SQVTM, CDR2 ANQGSEA. The CDR3 is 12 amino acids. This chain's CDR3 is CSAQGILETQYF. CDR3 DNA (partial): TGCAGCGCACAGGGAATATTGGAGACC.

This clone was counted many times. The CDR3 end lies 3 residues beyond the end of the read and is filled in from the germline J gene. The rearrangement uses TRBV5-6 and TRBJ1-4; D uncertain. The CDR3 has 13 residues. The V and J ends lost 5 bases and 8 bases respectively, with 13 bases between them. Germline V CDR1 and CDR2: SGHDT, YYEEEE. CDR3 bases read: TGTGCCAGCAGTAAGATAGACGGGGAAAAA. Translated, it gives CASSKIDGEK. The whole CDR3 region reads CASSKIDGEKLFF. The full variable domain, with the rest looked up from reference TRBV5-6 and TRBJ1-4, is DAGVTQSPTHLIKTRGQQVTLRCSPKSGHDTVSWYQQALGQGPQFIFQYYEEEERQRGNFPDRFSGHQFPNYSSELNVNALLLGDSALYLCASSKIDGEKLFFGSGTQLSVL.

This clone has ten or more counts. The read finishes 3 residues shy of the CDR3 end, and the germline J gene is used to complete it. The V and J genes are TRBV7-9 and TRBJ2-3; D gene unclear. V shed 2 bases and J shed 6 bases, with 6 bases lying between them. The germline V gene encodes CDR1 SEHNR and CDR2 FQNEAQ (reference sequence). The CDR3 loop spans 12 amino acids. CDR3 DNA, as far as it was read: TGTGCCAGCAGCTTACTTGGCGATACG. Protein product: CASSLLGDT. The entire CDR3 sequence reads CASSLLGDTQYF.

This clone was seen repeatedly, ten times or more. The sequence runs out 3 residues before the end of the CDR3; the remainder is reconstructed from the germline J gene. The gene calls are TRBV11-2 and TRBJ1-3, with a possible D match to TRBD1 (6 bases). Trimming pared 3 bases from V and 4 bases from J, leaving 7 bases between. The CDR3 spans 13 residues. The germline CDR1 and CDR2 sequences are SGHAT and FQNNGV. The part of the CDR3 DNA that was read is TGTGCCAGCAGCTTCGACAGGGGAAACACC. This codes for CASSFDRGNT. The CDR3 as a whole reads CASSFDRGNTIYF.

As to this clone: The read terminates 3 residues before the CDR3 end, so the remaining end is supplied by the germline J gene. The genes are TRBV7-8 and TRBJ1-4; D unresolved. This CDR3 spans 17 amino acids. Germline V CDR1 and CDR2: SGHVS, FQNEAQ. The covered CDR3 bases are TGTGCCAGCAGCCAAGAACGGATGAGAGTGAGGGCCAACGTA. Its translation is CASSQERMRVRANV. The entire CDR3 is CASSQERMRVRANVLFF.